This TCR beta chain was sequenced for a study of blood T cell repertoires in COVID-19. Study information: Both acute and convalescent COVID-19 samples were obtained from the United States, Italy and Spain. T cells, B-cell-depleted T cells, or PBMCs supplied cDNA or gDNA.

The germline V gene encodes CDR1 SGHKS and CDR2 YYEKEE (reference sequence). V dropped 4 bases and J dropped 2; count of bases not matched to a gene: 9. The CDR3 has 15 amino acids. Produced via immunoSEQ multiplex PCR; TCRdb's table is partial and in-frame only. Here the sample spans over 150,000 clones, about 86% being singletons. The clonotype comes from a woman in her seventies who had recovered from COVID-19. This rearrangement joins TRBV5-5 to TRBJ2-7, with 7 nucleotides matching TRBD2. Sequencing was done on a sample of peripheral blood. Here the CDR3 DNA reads TGTGCCAGCAGCCCCACATCGAGCGGGACCTACGAGCAGTACTTC. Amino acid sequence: CASSPTSSGTYEQYF. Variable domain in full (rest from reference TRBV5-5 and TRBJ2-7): DAGVTQSPTHLIKTRGQQVTLRCSPISGHKSVSWYQQVLGQGPQFIFQYYEKEERGRGNFPDRFSARQFPNYSSELNVNALLLGDSALYLCASSPTSSGTYEQYFGPGTRLTVT.